Shown below are 28 T cell receptor beta chains from a single sample sequenced in a study of T-cell memory formation after mild COVID-19. TCRdb re-called the 5' RACE reads with MiXCR, one entry per CDR3 protein. The table shows over 450,000 distinct CDR3 sequences, with around 21% occurring only once. Input material: PBMCs or a T cell subset sorted from them (not recorded which). Receptors originate from an adult woman who had mild COVID-19 (a few samples of this study predate the infection). Cell type and time point are not known.

This rearrangement joins TRBV6-4 to TRBJ1-1; D is unclear. CDR3 size: 14 residues. The V and J ends lost 2 bases and 1 base respectively, with 8 bases between them. The germline CDR1 and CDR2 sequences are MRHNA and SNTAGT. Written as DNA, the CDR3 is TGTGCCAGCAGTGACGGGTTGGAGAACACTGAAGCTTTCTTT. It specifies CASSDGLENTEAFF.

In this sample, this clonotype turned up a few times. The chain combines TRBV27 with TRBJ1-3; D is unresolved. There are 13 residues in the CDR3. Trimming shortened V by 6 bases and J by 5 bases, and 11 bases separated the two germline ends. Germline CDR1 reads MNHEY; CDR2 reads SMNVEV (reference sequence). CDR3 DNA: TGTGCCAGCAGGGCGGTGGGTAGAAACACCATATATTTT. This encodes CASRAVGRNTIYF.

This clonotype was observed a few times. V usage is TRBV5-1 and J usage is TRBJ2-2; 8 bases map to TRBD1. With V trimmed by 0 bases and J by 5 bases, 6 bases remained unmatched. This CDR3 region has 16 residues. The germline V gene encodes CDR1 SGHRS and CDR2 YFSETQ. The CDR3 loop reads CASSLDVRTGTGELFF. CDR3 DNA: TGCGCCAGCAGCTTGGACGTCCGGACAGGGACCGGGGAGCTGTTTTTT.

V and J are TRBV20-1 and TRBJ2-1; 7 positions agree with TRBD2. Germline V gene sequence: CDR1 DFQATT, CDR2 SNEGSKA (reference sequence). The CDR3 sequence is 16 residues long. The junction had 14 bases not matched to a gene; V was cut back by 2 bases and J by 7 bases. CDR3 bases: TGCAGTGCTAGAAAACCTCCGGGAACGGGGGGTAATGAGCAGTTCTTC. Amino acid sequence: CSARKPPGTGGNEQFF.

A few counts support this clonotype. The genes are TRBV6-6 and TRBJ2-1; 12 bases match TRBD2. V trimming: 3 bases; J trimming: 4 bases; junction bases outside the gene matches: 7. Germline V gene lookup returns CDR1 MNHNY and CDR2 SVGAGI (reference sequence). The CDR3 totals 17 residues. The CDR3 DNA reads TGTGCCAGCAGTTATCGCGGACTAGCGGGGACGTACAATGAGCAGTTCTTC. Its translation: CASSYRGLAGTYNEQFF.

This clonotype occurred a few times. The V gene is TRBV5-1, the J gene TRBJ2-3; weak D call: TRBD2 (5 bases). V was clipped by 4 bases and J by 6 bases, with 12 bases between them. CDR1 SGHRS and CDR2 YFSETQ come from the germline V gene. The CDR3 covers 13 residues. The CDR3 DNA sequence: TGCGCCAGCAGCCCGGACTGGGCGGATACGCAGTATTTT. This gives the protein CASSPDWADTQYF. Using reference TRBV5-1 and TRBJ2-3 for the parts outside the CDR3, the full variable domain is KAGVTQTPRYLIKTRGQQVTLSCSPISGHRSVSWYQQTPGQGLQFLFEYFSETQRNKGNFPGRFSGRQFSNSRSEMNVSTLELGDSALYLCASSPDWADTQYFGPGTRLTVL.

A few counts support this clonotype. The chain carries TRBV5-1 and TRBJ2-1, with 10 bases matching TRBD2. Trimming cost V 6 bases and J 6 bases; bases outside gene matches: 9. The CDR3 spans 15 residues. Germline assignment: CDR1 SGHRS and CDR2 YFSETQ. The CDR3 region has the DNA TGCGCCAGCACGGAGATAGCGGGGGGAAGCAATGAGCAGTTCTTC. Its protein is CASTEIAGGSNEQFF.

The chain couples TRBV29-1 to TRBJ1-1; D remains ambiguous. V was clipped by 7 bases and J by 2 bases, with 11 bases between them. Germline V gene data show CDR1 as SQVTM and CDR2 as ANQGSEA. CDR3 length: 12 residues. The CDR3 is CSAARINTEAFF. As DNA, the CDR3 is TGCAGCGCTGCAAGGATTAACACTGAAGCTTTCTTT.

This clonotype was picked up a small number of times. The V call is TRBV11-1, the J call TRBJ1-1; D gene ambiguous. V was cut by 2 bases and J by 5 bases, with 18 bases left in between. This CDR3 region has 16 residues. Germline lookup yields CDR1 SGHAT and CDR2 FQDESV (reference sequence). This chain's CDR3 is CASSLRLGGGGTEAFF. CDR3 DNA sequence: TGTGCCAGCAGCTTAAGGTTAGGAGGCGGAGGGACTGAAGCTTTCTTT.

This clonotype was seen only a few times. V usage is TRBV7-9 and J usage is TRBJ2-3; 9 positions match TRBD1. Per the germline V gene, CDR1 is SEHNR and CDR2 is FQNEAQ (reference sequence). The CDR3 runs 17 residues. Losses at the gene ends were 0 bases for V and 2 bases for J; bases not matched to a gene: 6. The CDR3: CASSLAFGQGHTDTQYF. CDR3 nucleotides: TGTGCCAGCAGCTTAGCTTTCGGACAGGGGCACACAGATACGCAGTATTTT.

This chain's CDR3 is CASSETMSNTEAFF. CDR3 bases: TGTGCCAGCAGCGAAACCATGTCGAACACTGAAGCTTTCTTT. V gene TRBV25-1 combines with J gene TRBJ1-1; D remains unclear. V was shortened by 6 bases and J by 1 base, with 12 bases between the two germline ends. Germline V gene lookup returns CDR1 MGHDK and CDR2 SYGVNS. The CDR3 has 14 amino acids.

The chain uses TRBV20-1 and TRBJ2-2, with no clear D. V lost 1 base and J lost 4, with 10 bases in between. Germline loops: CDR1 DFQATT, CDR2 SNEGSKA (reference sequence). The length of the CDR3 is 14 residues. CDR3 sequence: CSARGPESTGELFF. The DNA of the CDR3 is TGCAGTGCTAGAGGCCCGGAAAGCACCGGGGAGCTGTTTTTT.

This clonotype was counted a few times. The V call is TRBV12-3 or TRBV12-4, the J call TRBJ2-1; the D gene is possibly TRBD2 (6 bases). V was clipped by 5 bases and J by 12 bases, with 11 bases between them. The CDR3 spans 11 residues. The CDR3 sequence is CASSPERVQFF. CDR3 DNA sequence: TGTGCCAGCAGTCCCGAGCGGGTGCAGTTCTTC.

The chain has TRBV11-3 and TRBJ2-1; tentative D call: TRBD1 (5 bases). The CDR3 consists of 15 residues. Germline CDR1 reads SGHNT; CDR2 reads YENEEA. V shed 0 bases and J shed 7 bases, with 13 bases lying between them. The CDR3 nucleotides are TGTGCCAGCAGCTTAGATGGGGCCCGCCCAAATGAGCAGTTCTTC. The encoded protein is CASSLDGARPNEQFF.

This clonotype was seen repeatedly, ten times or more. V gene TRBV12-3 or TRBV12-4 combines with J gene TRBJ1-1, with unresolved D. The CDR3 spans 13 residues. The germline V and J ends were trimmed by 5 bases and 3 bases, with 10 bases remaining between them. CDR3 DNA: TGTGCCAGCAGTCTCGCCGGGGACACTGAAGCTTTCTTT. Its translation: CASSLAGDTEAFF.

The V and J genes are TRBV27 and TRBJ1-5, with TRBD1 matching 7 bases. Germline V gene lookup returns CDR1 MNHEY and CDR2 SMNVEV (reference sequence). The CDR3 consists of 14 residues. J lost 5 bases, V lost 6 bases, and 7 bases had no gene match. The DNA of the CDR3 is TGTGCCAGCAGCGCCGACAGGGATGATCAGCCCCAGCATTTT. This encodes CASSADRDDQPQHF.

This chain links TRBV5-1 with TRBJ1-2, with 9 bases lining up with TRBD1. The germline V gene encodes CDR1 SGHRS and CDR2 YFSETQ. After removal of 4 bases from V and 5 bases from J, the junction contained 27 bases not matched to a gene. The CDR3 is made up of 21 amino acids. The CDR3 region has the DNA TGCGCCAGCAGCGCCTACCGCTCTTCGGACAGGGGCCTGACTGCGTCATATGGCTACACCTTC. It translates to CASSAYRSSDRGLTASYGYTF.

This clonotype was seen more than once but under ten times. The chain recombines TRBV20-1 with TRBJ1-2; no definite D call. V dropped 3 bases and J dropped 7 bases, with 18 bases sitting between them. The germline gives CDR1 DFQATT, CDR2 SNEGSKA (reference sequence). This CDR3 spans 14 amino acids. Here the CDR3 DNA reads TGCAGTGCTAGTAAAACAGTAGATCCCCCTGGCTACACCTTC. It encodes CSASKTVDPPGYTF.

The chain combines TRBV7-2 with TRBJ1-1, with a possible D match to TRBD1 (5 bases). The ends were cut back, 5 bases at V and 5 bases at J, with 15 bases in the middle. The CDR3 extends over 14 amino acids. The germline V gene encodes CDR1 SGHTA and CDR2 FQGNSA. The CDR3 loop reads CASSPRGARTEAFF. CDR3 in DNA: TGTGCCAGCAGCCCCCGAGGGGCGAGGACTGAAGCTTTCTTT.

J is TRBJ2-7 and V is TRBV18, with no clear D. The V gene's germline CDR1 is KGHSH and CDR2 LQKENI. The CDR3 totals 13 residues. Deletions cut 3 bases from V and 3 bases from J, with 9 bases between. The DNA for the CDR3 is TGTGCCAGCTCACCCGCCGGAATCTACGAGCAGTACTTC. Translation: CASSPAGIYEQYF.

The J gene is TRBJ2-5, the V gene TRBV7-2; D may be TRBD2 (6 bases). CDR3 size: 15 residues. Germline CDR1 and CDR2: SGHTA and FQGNSA. Trimming left V 1 base short and J 6 bases short, with 15 bases between. This chain's CDR3 is CASSLDYNRGKTQYF. CDR3 DNA: TGTGCCAGCAGCTTAGACTACAACCGGGGGAAGACCCAGTACTTC. Variable domain in full (rest from reference TRBV7-2 and TRBJ2-5): GAGVSQSPSNKVTEKGKDVELRCDPISGHTALYWYRQSLGQGLEFLIYFQGNSAPDKSGLPSDRFSAERTGGSVSTLTIQRTQQEDSAVYLCASSLDYNRGKTQYFGPGTRLLVL.

The table lists this clonotype with many counts. The chain couples TRBV9 to TRBJ2-1; 7 nucleotides agree with TRBD2. The V and J ends lost 2 bases and 5 bases, in that order; junction bases with no gene match: 10. Germline V gene lookup returns CDR1 SGDLS and CDR2 YYNGEE. This CDR3 has 16 residues. Here the CDR3 DNA reads TGTGCCAGCAGCGTCGAAGTAGGACTAGTCAACAATGAGCAGTTCTTC. Amino acids: CASSVEVGLVNNEQFF.

This clonotype was detected many times. J is TRBJ2-3 and V is TRBV30; D is perhaps TRBD2 (5 bases). CDR1 is GTSNPN, CDR2 SVGIG, per germline (reference sequence). The CDR3 loop spans 13 amino acids. V was pared by 2 bases and J by 6 bases, with 12 bases between. CDR3 sequence (DNA): TGTGCCTGGAGTCTTGGGAGCTCCGATACGCAGTATTTT. This encodes CAWSLGSSDTQYF.

This clonotype was counted between two and nine times. The V gene is TRBV7-9, the J gene TRBJ1-1; D is ambiguous. The CDR3 length is 13 residues. Trimming stripped 3 bases from V and 4 bases from J, with 9 bases between. Per the germline V gene, CDR1 is SEHNR and CDR2 is FQNEAQ (reference sequence). This chain's CDR3 is CASSLAEGTEAFF. CDR3 coding DNA: TGTGCCAGCAGCTTGGCGGAGGGCACTGAAGCTTTCTTT.

The chain employs TRBV5-1 and TRBJ2-1; 9 bases agree with TRBD1. CDR3 length: 15 residues. V lost 3 bases and J lost 7; bases outside the gene matches: 8. Germline CDR1 SGHRS, CDR2 YFSETQ. The DNA for the CDR3 is TGCGCCAGCAGCTCTATACAGGGGGCAGGGAATGAGCAGTTCTTC. This translates into CASSSIQGAGNEQFF.

The table lists this clonotype with a few counts. The chain couples TRBV12-3 or TRBV12-4 to TRBJ2-5, with D perhaps TRBD1 (5 bases). V gave up 7 bases and J gave up 2 bases, with 14 bases separating them. The CDR3 covers 14 residues. CDR3 nucleotide sequence: TGTGCCAGCACTTTGGGGCAGCAACAAGAGACCCAGTACTTC. Its protein is CASTLGQQQETQYF.

J is TRBJ2-5 and V is TRBV6-5; either TRBD1 or TRBD2 may supply D (5 bases each). The germline CDR1 and CDR2 sequences are MNHEY and SVGAGI. The ends were cut back, 0 bases at V and 10 bases at J, with 21 bases in the middle. The CDR3 is made up of 16 amino acids. CDR3: CASSYSMGEPQRSQYF. The CDR3, as DNA: TGTGCCAGCAGTTACTCGATGGGGGAACCGCAGAGAAGCCAGTACTTC.

The chain couples TRBV11-1 to TRBJ2-3; no definite D call. V dropped 2 bases and J dropped 3 bases, with 9 bases sitting between them. The CDR3 totals 14 residues. Germline CDR1 SGHAT, CDR2 FQDESV (reference sequence). The CDR3 reads CASSLTDTTDTQYF. DNA of the CDR3: TGTGCCAGCAGCTTAACAGATACAACAGATACGCAGTATTTT.